This T cell receptor (beta chain) was identified during a study of blood T cell dynamics during melanoma immunotherapy. Across the whole study: Patients with metastatic melanoma got pembrolizumab or nivolumab-ipilimumab as first-line care.

The CDR3 extends over 16 amino acids. Trimming removed 0 bases from V and 2 bases from J, with 11 bases in between. Germline loops: CDR1 LGHNA, CDR2 YSLEER. The study's findings and limits: Immune-effector CD8+ cells best matched cell-free DNA CDR3 sequences and were most clonal.

Time point: pre-treatment baseline. TIE cells were CD3+ CD4- CD8+ CD45RA- CD45RO-high CD27- CCR7- memory T cells. At 12 weeks after first infusion, RECIST 1.1 defined response for most patients. Prior systemic cancer therapy, immunosuppressant use and other active malignancies excluded patients. Some clones are missing from TCRdb's copy, which holds only in-frame ones; the method was immunoSEQ multiplex PCR. This table holds about 1,600 clones, 73% found once. Comments on this clone: Its target is unknown.

This TCR derives from a human donor with melanoma. The sample was CD8+ T cells from blood, taken from a patient treated with checkpoint blockade. J is TRBJ2-1 and V is TRBV4-3; D gene ambiguous. The CDR3 loop is CASSQDRSSTYNEQFF. CDR3 nucleotide sequence: TGCGCCAGCAGCCAAGATCGGAGCTCGACCTACAATGAGCAGTTCTTC.